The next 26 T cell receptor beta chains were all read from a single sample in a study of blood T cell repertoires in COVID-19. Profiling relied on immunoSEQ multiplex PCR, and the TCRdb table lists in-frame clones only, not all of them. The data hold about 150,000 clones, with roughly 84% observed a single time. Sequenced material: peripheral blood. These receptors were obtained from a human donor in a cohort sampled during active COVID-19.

In nucleotides, the CDR3 is TGCAGCGTTGCCCAAAACGGGGACAATGAGCAGTTCTTC. Its protein product is CSVAQNGDNEQFF. V usage is TRBV29-1 and J usage is TRBJ2-1; TRBD2 is a possible D gene (5 bases). The CDR3 has 13 amino acids. Germline V CDR1 and CDR2: SQVTM, ANQGSEA. The V gene lost 4 bases and the J gene lost 5 bases, with 12 bases spanning the gap.

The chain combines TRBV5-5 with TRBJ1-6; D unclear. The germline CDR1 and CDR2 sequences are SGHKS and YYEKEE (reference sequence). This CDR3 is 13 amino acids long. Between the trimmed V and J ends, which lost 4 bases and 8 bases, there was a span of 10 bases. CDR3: CASSLGSDSPLHF. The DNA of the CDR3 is TGTGCCAGCAGCCTAGGTAGCGATTCACCCCTCCACTTT.

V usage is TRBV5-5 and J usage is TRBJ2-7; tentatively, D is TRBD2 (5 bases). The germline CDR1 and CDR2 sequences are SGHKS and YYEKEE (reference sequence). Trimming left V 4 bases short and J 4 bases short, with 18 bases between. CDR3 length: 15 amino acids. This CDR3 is CASSRDPGGLYEQYF. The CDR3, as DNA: TGTGCCAGCAGCCGTGACCCTGGCGGGTTGTACGAGCAGTACTTC.

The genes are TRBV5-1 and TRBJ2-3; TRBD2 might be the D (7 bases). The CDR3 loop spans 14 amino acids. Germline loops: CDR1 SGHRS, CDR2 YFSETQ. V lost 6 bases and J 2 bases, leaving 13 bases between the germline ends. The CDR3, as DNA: TGCGCCAGCAACGTGGGGGGGCCCACAGATACGCAGTATTTT. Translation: CASNVGGPTDTQYF.

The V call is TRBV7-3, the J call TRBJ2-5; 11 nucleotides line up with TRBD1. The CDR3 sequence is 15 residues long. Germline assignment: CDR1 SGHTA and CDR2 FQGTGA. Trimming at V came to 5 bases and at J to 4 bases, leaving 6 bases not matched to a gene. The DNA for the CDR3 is TGTGCCAGCAGCGCTTCCGGGACAGGGGGAGAGACCCAGTACTTC. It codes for CASSASGTGGETQYF.

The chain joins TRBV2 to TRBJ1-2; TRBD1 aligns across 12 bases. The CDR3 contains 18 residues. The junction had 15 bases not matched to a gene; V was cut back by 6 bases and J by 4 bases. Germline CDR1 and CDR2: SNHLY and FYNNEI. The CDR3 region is CASRQFSGQGAPGYGYTF. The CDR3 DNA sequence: TGTGCCAGCAGACAATTCTCGGGACAGGGGGCGCCCGGCTATGGCTACACCTTC.

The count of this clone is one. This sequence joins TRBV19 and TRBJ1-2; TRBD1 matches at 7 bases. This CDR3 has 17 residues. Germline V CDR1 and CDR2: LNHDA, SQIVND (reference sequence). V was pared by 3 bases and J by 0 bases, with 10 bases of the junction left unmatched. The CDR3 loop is CASSIPQRRGTNYGYTF. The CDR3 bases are TGTGCCAGTAGTATTCCTCAACGCAGGGGGACTAACTATGGCTACACCTTC. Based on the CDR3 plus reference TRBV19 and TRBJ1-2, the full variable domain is DGGITQSPKYLFRKEGQNVTLSCEQNLNHDAMYWYRQDPGQGLRLIYYSQIVNDFQKGDIAEGYSVSREKKESFPLTVTSAQKNPTAFYLCASSIPQRRGTNYGYTFGSGTRLTVV.

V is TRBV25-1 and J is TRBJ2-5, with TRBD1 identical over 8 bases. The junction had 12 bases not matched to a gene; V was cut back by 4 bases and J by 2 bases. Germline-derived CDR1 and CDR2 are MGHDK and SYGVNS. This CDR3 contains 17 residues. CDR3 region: CASSARQGTRGQETQYF. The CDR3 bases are TGTGCCAGCAGTGCCAGACAGGGGACGAGAGGACAAGAGACCCAGTACTTC.

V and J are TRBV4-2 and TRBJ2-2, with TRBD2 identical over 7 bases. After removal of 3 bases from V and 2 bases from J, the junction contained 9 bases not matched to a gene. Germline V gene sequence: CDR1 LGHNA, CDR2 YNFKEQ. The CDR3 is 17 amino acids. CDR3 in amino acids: CASSHFSGPENTGELFF. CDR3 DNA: TGTGCCAGCAGCCATTTTAGCGGGCCCGAAAACACCGGGGAGCTGTTTTTT.

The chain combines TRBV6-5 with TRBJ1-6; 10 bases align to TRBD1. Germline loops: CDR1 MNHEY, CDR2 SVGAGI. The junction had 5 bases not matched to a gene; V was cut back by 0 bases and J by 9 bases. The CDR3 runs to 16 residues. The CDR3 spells CASSYSKGQGISPLHF. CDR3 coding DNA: TGTGCCAGCAGTTACTCGAAGGGACAGGGGATTTCACCCCTCCACTTT.

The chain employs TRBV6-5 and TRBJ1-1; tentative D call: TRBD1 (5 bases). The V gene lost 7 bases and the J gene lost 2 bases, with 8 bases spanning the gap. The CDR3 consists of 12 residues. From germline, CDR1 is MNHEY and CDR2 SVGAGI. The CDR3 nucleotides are TGTGCCAGCACCTGGACAAACACTGAAGCTTTCTTT. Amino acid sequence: CASTWTNTEAFF.

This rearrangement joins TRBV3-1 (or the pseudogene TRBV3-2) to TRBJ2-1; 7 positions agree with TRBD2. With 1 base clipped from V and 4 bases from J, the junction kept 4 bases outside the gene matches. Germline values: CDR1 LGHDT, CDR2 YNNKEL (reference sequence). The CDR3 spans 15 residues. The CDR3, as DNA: TGTGCCAGCAGCCAAGCCAGCGGGGTATACAATGAGCAGTTCTTC. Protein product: CASSQASGVYNEQFF.

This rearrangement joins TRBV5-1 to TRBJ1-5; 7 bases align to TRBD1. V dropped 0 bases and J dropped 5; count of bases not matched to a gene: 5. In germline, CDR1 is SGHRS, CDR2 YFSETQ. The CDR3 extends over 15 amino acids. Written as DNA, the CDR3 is TGCGCCAGCAGCTTGGGAGGGACAGAAGATCAGCCCCAGCATTTT. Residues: CASSLGGTEDQPQHF.

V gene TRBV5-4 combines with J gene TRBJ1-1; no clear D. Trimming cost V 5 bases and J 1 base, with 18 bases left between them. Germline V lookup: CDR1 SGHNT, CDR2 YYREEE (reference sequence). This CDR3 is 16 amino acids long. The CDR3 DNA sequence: TGTGCCAGCAGTCCCCCGGGTCATAGAACGAACACTGAAGCTTTCTTT. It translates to CASSPPGHRTNTEAFF.

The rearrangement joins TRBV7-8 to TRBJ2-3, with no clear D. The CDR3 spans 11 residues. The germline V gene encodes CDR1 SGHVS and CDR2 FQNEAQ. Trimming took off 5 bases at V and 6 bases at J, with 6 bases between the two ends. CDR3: CASSPRDTQYF. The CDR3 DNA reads TGTGCCAGCAGCCCCCGGGATACGCAGTATTTT.

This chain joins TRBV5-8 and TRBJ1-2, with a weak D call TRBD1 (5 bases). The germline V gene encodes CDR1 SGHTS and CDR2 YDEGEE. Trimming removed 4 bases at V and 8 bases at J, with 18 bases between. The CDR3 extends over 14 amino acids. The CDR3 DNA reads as TGTGCCAGCAGCCTTCAGGGTAGATCGGGCGGCTACACCTTC. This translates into CASSLQGRSGGYTF. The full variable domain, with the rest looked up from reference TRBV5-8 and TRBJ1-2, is EAGVTQSPTHLIKTRGQQATLRCSPISGHTSVYWYQQALGLGLQFLLWYDEGEERNRGNFPPRFSGRQFPNYSSELNVNALELEDSALYLCASSLQGRSGGYTFGSGTRLTVV.

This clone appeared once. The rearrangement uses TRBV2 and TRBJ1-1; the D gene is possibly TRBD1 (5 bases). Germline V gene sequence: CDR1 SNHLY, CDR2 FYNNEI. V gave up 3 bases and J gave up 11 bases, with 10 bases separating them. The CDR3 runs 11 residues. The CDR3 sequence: CASSEAGLAFF. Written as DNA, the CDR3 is TGTGCCAGCAGTGAGGCAGGGCTTGCTTTCTTT.

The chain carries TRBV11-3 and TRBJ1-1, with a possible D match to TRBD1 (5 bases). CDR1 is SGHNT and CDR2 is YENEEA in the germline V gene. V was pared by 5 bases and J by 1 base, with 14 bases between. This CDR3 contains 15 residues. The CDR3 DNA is TGTGCCAGCAGCCAAAAGGACATTACGAACACTGAAGCTTTCTTT. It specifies CASSQKDITNTEAFF.

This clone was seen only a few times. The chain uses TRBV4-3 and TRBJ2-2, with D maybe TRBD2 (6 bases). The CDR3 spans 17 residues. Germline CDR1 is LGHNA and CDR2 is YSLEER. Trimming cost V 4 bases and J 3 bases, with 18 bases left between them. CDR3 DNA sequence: TGCGCCAGCAGCCCCCGACTAGGCCTAGCAGACACCGGGGAGCTGTTTTTT. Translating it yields CASSPRLGLADTGELFF.

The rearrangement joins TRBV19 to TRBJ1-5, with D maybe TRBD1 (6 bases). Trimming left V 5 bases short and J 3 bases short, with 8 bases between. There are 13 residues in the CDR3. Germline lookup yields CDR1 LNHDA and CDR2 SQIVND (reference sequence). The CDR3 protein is CASSGGANQPQHF. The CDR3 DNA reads TGTGCCAGTAGTGGGGGGGCCAATCAGCCCCAGCATTTT.

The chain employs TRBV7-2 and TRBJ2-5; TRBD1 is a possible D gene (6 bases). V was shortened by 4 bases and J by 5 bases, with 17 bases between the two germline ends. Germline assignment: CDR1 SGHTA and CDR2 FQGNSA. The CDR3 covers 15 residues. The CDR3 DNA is TGTGCCAGCAGCTCGATGACAGGTCCCTGGGAGACCCAGTACTTC. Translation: CASSSMTGPWETQYF.

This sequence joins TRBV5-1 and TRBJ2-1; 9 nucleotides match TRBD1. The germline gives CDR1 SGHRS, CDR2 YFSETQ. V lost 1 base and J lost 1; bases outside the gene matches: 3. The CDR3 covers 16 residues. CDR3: CASSLWGTGSYNEQFF. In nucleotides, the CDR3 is TGCGCCAGCAGCTTGTGGGGGACAGGGTCCTACAATGAGCAGTTCTTC.

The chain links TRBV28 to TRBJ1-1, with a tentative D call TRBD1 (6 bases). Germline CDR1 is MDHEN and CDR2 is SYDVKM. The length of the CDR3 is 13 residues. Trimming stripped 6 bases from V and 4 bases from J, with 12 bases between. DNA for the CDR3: TGTGCCAGCAGCCAGGGGAGGGGCACTGAAGCTTTCTTT. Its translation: CASSQGRGTEAFF.

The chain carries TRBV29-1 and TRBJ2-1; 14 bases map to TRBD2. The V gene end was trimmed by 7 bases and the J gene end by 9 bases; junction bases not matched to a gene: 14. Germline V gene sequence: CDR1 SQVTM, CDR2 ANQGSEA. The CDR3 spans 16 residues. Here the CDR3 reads CSGLLGLAGVFGEQFF. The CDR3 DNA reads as TGCAGCGGCCTACTGGGACTAGCGGGGGTTTTTGGTGAGCAGTTCTTC.

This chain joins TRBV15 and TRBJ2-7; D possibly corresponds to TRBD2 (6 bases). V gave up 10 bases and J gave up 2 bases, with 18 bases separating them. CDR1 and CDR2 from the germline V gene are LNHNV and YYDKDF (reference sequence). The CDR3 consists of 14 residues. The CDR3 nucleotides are TGTGCCAACGGGAGAGCATTGATCGCCTACGAGCAGTACGTC. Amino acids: CANGRALIAYEQYV.

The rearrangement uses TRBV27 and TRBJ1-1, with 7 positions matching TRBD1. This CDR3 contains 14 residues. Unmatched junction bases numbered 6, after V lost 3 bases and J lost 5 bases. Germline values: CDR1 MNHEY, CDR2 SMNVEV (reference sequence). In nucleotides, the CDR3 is TGTGCCAGCAGTTTGGGGCAGGGGGAAACTGAAGCTTTCTTT. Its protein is CASSLGQGETEAFF.